The next 20 T cell receptor beta chains were all read from a single sample in a study of cytomegalovirus exposure and HLA in healthy donors. Amplification used 60 Vbeta primers and 13 Jbeta primers. Only in-frame clones appear in the TCRdb table, and some are missing; sequencing was by immunoSEQ multiplex PCR. Seen here are about 120,000 clones, roughly three fifths observed once, and the top ten hold approximately 8.5%. Sequencing used PBMCs. Source of these receptors: a middle-aged woman in good health and CMV-seropositive.

J is TRBJ2-5 and V is TRBV5-1; D is perhaps TRBD1 (5 bases). From germline, CDR1 is SGHRS and CDR2 YFSETQ. The V end was cut by 0 bases, the J end by 1 base, with 10 bases between. The CDR3 sequence is 15 residues long. CDR3 DNA sequence: TGCGCCAGCAGCTTGGCCTTGACAGCCCAAGAGACCCAGTACTTC. As protein: CASSLALTAQETQYF.

The rearrangement uses TRBV5-1 and TRBJ2-7; no clear D gene. CDR1 and CDR2 (germline): SGHRS, YFSETQ. The CDR3 length is 13 residues. The V and J ends lost 4 bases and 0 bases respectively, with 8 bases between them. This chain's CDR3 is CASSPRSSYEQYF. Here the CDR3 DNA reads TGCGCCAGCAGCCCGAGGAGCTCCTACGAGCAGTACTTC.

The chain joins TRBV6-1 to TRBJ1-6; 9 bases are a match to TRBD1. Germline assignment: CDR1 MNHNS and CDR2 SASEGT. With 8 bases clipped from V and 7 bases from J, the junction kept 3 bases outside the gene matches. The CDR3 runs 13 residues. As DNA, the CDR3 is TGTGCCAGCGGGGACAGGGACAATTCACCCCTCCACTTT. As protein: CASGDRDNSPLHF.

The chain has TRBV4-2 and TRBJ2-5, with 12 bases that match TRBD2. The DNA matches TRBJ2-7 better at its end, which makes the J call doubtful. The CDR3 is made up of 14 amino acids. Germline V lookup: CDR1 LGHNA, CDR2 YNFKEQ. CDR3 sequence reads: CASSRTSGIHEQYF. The CDR3 bases are TGTGCCAGCAGTCGGACTAGCGGGATCCACGAGCAGTACTTC.

This clone was seen more than once but under ten times. The chain has TRBV28 and TRBJ2-2; TRBD1 matches 8 bases. Trimming removed 6 bases from V and 5 bases from J; junction bases left unmatched: 8. Germline V gene lookup returns CDR1 MDHEN and CDR2 SYDVKM. The CDR3 has 15 residues. As DNA, the CDR3 is TGTGCCAGCAGGCGTGGGGGACAGGATACCGGGGAGCTGTTTTTT. It yields the protein CASRRGGQDTGELFF.

This clone appeared a few times. Other DNA sequences in this specimen translate into the identical CDR3. This CDR3 reads CAISERGTNTGELFF. CDR3 in DNA: TGTGCCATCAGTGAACGGGGGACCAACACCGGGGAGCTGTTTTTT. The chain uses TRBV10-3 and TRBJ2-2; possible D gene TRBD2, 6 bases. Per germline, CDR1 ENHRY and CDR2 SYGVKD. CDR3 length equals 15 residues. Between the trimmed V and J ends, which lost 3 bases and 2 bases, there was a span of 10 bases.

The chain uses TRBV2 and TRBJ2-6; TRBD2 matches 7 bases. V lost 7 bases to trimming and J lost 3 bases; unmatched junction nucleotides: 3. Germline loops: CDR1 SNHLY, CDR2 FYNNEI. This CDR3 region has 14 residues. CDR3 region: CASKSGDGANVLTF. CDR3 bases: TGTGCCAGCAAGAGCGGGGATGGGGCCAACGTCCTGACTTTC. The variable domain in full, with the rest retrieved from reference TRBV2 and TRBJ2-6, is EPEVTQTPSHQVTQMGQEVILRCVPISNHLYFYWYRQILGQKVEFLVSFYNNEISEKSEIFDDQFSVERPDGSNFTLKIRSTKLEDSAMYFCASKSGDGANVLTFGAGSRLTVL.

This clone was counted between two and nine times. The chain links TRBV6-1 to TRBJ1-2; TRBD1 aligns across 8 bases. Germline V lookup: CDR1 MNHNS, CDR2 SASEGT. This CDR3 is built from 15 residues. J gave up 8 bases and V 5 bases, and 13 bases lay outside the gene matches. CDR3 nucleotides: TGTGCCAGCAGTCGATCTATAACGGACAGGGACGGCTACACCTTC. Protein sequence: CASSRSITDRDGYTF.

The sample holds a few counts of this clone. The chain has TRBV4-1 and TRBJ2-7, with 10 bases aligning to TRBD1. The DNA end lines up better with TRBJ2-1; the J call may be wrong. The CDR3 length is 15 residues. CDR1 MGHRA and CDR2 YSYEKL come from the germline V gene. The CDR3 DNA reads as TGCGCCAGCAGCCAAGGACAGGGGGCGAATAATGAGCAGTTCTTC. It encodes CASSQGQGANNEQFF.

V gene TRBV12-5 combines with J gene TRBJ1-2, with 11 nucleotides matching TRBD1. Germline V CDR1 and CDR2: LGHNT, FRNRAP. The CDR3 has 16 amino acids. Losses at the gene ends were 5 bases for V and 3 bases for J; bases not matched to a gene: 8. The CDR3 DNA is TGTGCTAGTGGTAAGAGGACAGGGGGCGCCGACTATGGCTACACCTTC. Its protein is CASGKRTGGADYGYTF.

V and J are TRBV9 and TRBJ2-5; weak D call: TRBD1 (5 bases). This CDR3 has 15 amino acids. Germline lookup yields CDR1 SGDLS and CDR2 YYNGEE. V lost 0 bases and J 1 base, leaving 10 bases between the germline ends. The CDR3 loop is CASSVGVGAQETQYF. In DNA, the CDR3 is TGTGCCAGCAGCGTAGGGGTAGGGGCCCAAGAGACCCAGTACTTC.

V and J are TRBV5-6 and TRBJ1-2; D might be TRBD1 (5 bases). Deletions cut 5 bases from V and 6 bases from J, with 17 bases between. This CDR3 comprises 14 residues. The germline gives CDR1 SGHDT, CDR2 YYEEEE. CDR3 amino acids: CASRAWGGLDGYTF. CDR3 in DNA: TGTGCCAGCAGGGCCTGGGGGGGGTTGGATGGCTACACCTTC. Based on the CDR3 plus reference TRBV5-6 and TRBJ1-2, the full variable domain is DAGVTQSPTHLIKTRGQQVTLRCSPKSGHDTVSWYQQALGQGPQFIFQYYEEEERQRGNFPDRFSGHQFPNYSSELNVNALLLGDSALYLCASRAWGGLDGYTFGSGTRLTVV.

This clone showed up just a few times. V usage is TRBV5-1 and J usage is TRBJ1-4; D possibly corresponds to TRBD1 (5 bases). In germline, CDR1 is SGHRS, CDR2 YFSETQ. V was shortened by 0 bases and J by 5 bases, with 11 bases between the two germline ends. The CDR3 is 15 amino acids. CDR3 region: CASSLAQGPNEKLFF. In DNA, the CDR3 is TGCGCCAGCAGCTTGGCTCAGGGTCCAAATGAAAAACTGTTTTTT.

This clone was detected once. The chain employs TRBV4-2 and TRBJ2-1, with 10 bases aligning to TRBD2. V trimming: 4 bases; J trimming: 7 bases; junction bases outside the gene matches: 7. This CDR3 comprises 15 residues. CDR1 and CDR2 (germline): LGHNA, YNFKEQ. The CDR3 loop is CASSPDRTSGNEQFF. The CDR3, as DNA: TGTGCCAGCAGCCCGGATAGGACTAGCGGAAATGAGCAGTTCTTC.

This chain uses TRBV2 with TRBJ2-1, with D possibly being TRBD2 (7 bases). The CDR3 is 15 amino acids. Deletions cut 4 bases from V and 4 bases from J, with 14 bases between. From germline, CDR1 is SNHLY and CDR2 FYNNEI. The CDR3 DNA reads TGTGCCAGCAGTGTCGGAGGGGGAGGGTACAATGAGCAGTTCTTC. It translates to CASSVGGGGYNEQFF.

Turning to this clone: Other nucleotide sequences in the sample specify the same CDR3. V gene TRBV7-2 combines with J gene TRBJ1-1; D gene uncertain. The length of the CDR3 is 13 residues. CDR1 is SGHTA, CDR2 FQGNSA, per germline. V dropped 5 bases and J dropped 3 bases, with 10 bases sitting between them. The CDR3 bases are TGTGCCAGCAGCCGTCGAGCCGACACTGAAGCTTTCTTT. This sequence encodes CASSRRADTEAFF.

The V and J genes are TRBV9 and TRBJ2-1; 10 bases match TRBD2. Germline loops: CDR1 SGDLS, CDR2 YYNGEE. CDR3 length equals 17 residues. V gave up 0 bases and J gave up 2 bases; unmatched junction bases: 5. In nucleotides, the CDR3 is TGTGCCAGCAGCGTAGGCCTAGCGGGAGCCCCCTACAATGAGCAGTTCTTC. It specifies CASSVGLAGAPYNEQFF.

This rearrangement joins TRBV5-1 to TRBJ2-1, with D uncertain. Germline V CDR1 and CDR2: SGHRS, YFSETQ. CDR3 size: 13 residues. V was trimmed by 4 bases and J by 2 bases, leaving 7 bases between them. DNA of the CDR3: TGCGCCAGCAGCCCCGACACCTACAATGAGCAGTTCTTC. It translates to CASSPDTYNEQFF.

J is TRBJ2-3 and V is TRBV29-1, with TRBD1 as a possible D gene (6 bases). Germline loops: CDR1 SQVTM, CDR2 ANQGSEA. V was cut by 7 bases and J by 0 bases, with 14 bases left in between. The CDR3 extends over 14 amino acids. The CDR3 loop reads CSAVDSPSTDTQYF. In DNA form, the CDR3 reads TGCAGCGCCGTGGACAGCCCTAGCACAGATACGCAGTATTTT.

The gene calls are TRBV19 and TRBJ2-7, with 11 positions matching TRBD2. Trimming took 5 bases from V and 6 from J; bases not matched to a gene: 3. This CDR3 is 13 amino acids long. Per germline, CDR1 LNHDA and CDR2 SQIVND (reference sequence). For the CDR3, the DNA is TGTGCCAGTAGTGGGGGACTAGCGGTCGAGCAGTACTTC. This gives the protein CASSGGLAVEQYF. The whole variable domain, filled in from reference TRBV19 and TRBJ2-7, reads DGGITQSPKYLFRKEGQNVTLSCEQNLNHDAMYWYRQDPGQGLRLIYYSQIVNDFQKGDIAEGYSVSREKKESFPLTVTSAQKNPTAFYLCASSGGLAVEQYFGPGTRLTVT.